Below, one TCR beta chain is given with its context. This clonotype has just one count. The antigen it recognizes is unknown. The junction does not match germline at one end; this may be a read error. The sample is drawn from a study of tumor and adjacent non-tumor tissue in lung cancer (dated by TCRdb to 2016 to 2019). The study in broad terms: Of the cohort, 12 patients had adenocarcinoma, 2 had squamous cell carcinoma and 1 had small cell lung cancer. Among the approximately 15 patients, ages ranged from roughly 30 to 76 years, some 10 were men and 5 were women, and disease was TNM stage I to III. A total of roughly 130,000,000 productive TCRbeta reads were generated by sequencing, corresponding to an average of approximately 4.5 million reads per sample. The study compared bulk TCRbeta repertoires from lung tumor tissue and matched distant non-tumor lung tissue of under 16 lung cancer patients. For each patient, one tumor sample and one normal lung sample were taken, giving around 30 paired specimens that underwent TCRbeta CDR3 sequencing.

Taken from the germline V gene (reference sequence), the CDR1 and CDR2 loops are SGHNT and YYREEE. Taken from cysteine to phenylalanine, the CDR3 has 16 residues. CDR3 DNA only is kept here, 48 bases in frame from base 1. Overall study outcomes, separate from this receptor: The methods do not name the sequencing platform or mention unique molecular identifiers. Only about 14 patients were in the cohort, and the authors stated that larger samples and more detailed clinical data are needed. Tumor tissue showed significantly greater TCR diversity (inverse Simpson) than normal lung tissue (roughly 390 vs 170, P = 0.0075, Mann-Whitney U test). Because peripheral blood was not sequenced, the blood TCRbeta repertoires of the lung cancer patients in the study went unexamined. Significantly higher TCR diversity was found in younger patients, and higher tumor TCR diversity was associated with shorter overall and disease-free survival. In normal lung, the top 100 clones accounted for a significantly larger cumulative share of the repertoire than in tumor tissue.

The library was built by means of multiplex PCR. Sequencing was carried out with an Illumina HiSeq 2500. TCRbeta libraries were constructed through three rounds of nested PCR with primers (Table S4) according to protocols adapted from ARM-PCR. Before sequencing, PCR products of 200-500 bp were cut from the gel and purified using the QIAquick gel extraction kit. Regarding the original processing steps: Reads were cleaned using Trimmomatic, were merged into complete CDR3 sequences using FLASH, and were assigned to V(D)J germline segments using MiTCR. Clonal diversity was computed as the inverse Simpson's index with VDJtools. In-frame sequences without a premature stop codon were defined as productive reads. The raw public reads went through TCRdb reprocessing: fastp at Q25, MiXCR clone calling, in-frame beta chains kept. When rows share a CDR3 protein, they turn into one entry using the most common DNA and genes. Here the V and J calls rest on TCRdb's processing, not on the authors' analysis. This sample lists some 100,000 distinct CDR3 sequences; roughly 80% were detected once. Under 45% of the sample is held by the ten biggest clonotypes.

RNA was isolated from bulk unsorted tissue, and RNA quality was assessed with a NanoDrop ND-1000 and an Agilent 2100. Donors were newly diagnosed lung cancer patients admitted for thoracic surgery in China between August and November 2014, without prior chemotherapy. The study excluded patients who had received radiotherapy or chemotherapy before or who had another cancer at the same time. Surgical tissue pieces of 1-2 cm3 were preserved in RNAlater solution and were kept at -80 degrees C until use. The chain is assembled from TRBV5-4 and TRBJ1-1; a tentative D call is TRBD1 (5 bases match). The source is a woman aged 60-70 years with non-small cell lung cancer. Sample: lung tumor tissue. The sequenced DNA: TGTGCCAGCAGCTTCCTAGGGGCGCGGGCCCTCACTGAAACTTTCTTT. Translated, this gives CASSFLGARALTETFF.